This T cell receptor (beta chain) was sequenced during a study of T-cell reconstitution after alpha-beta-depleted transplantation in children. This clonotype has just one count. Construction of the TCRbeta library involved unique molecular identifiers. TCRdb recomputed calls from the PCR reads with MiXCR, one row per CDR3 protein. The data show about 500,000 distinct CDR3 sequences, over 25% seen once. Germline V lookup: CDR1 LNHDA, CDR2 SQIVND (reference sequence). This CDR3 region has 13 residues. Trimming removed 5 bases from V and 5 bases from J, with 12 bases in between. The origin of this receptor is a human donor who donated a stem cell graft to a child with aplastic anemia. The specimen was PBMCs from the stem cell graft donor, collected from the stem cell graft. The chain recombines TRBV19 with TRBJ1-1, with D possibly being TRBD1 (6 bases). CDR3 in DNA: TGTGCCAGTAGTTTTGGGGGCTTGACTGAAGCTTTCTTT. It translates to CASSFGGLTEAFF.